A selection of T cell receptor beta chains follows, all from one sample in a study of vaccination and CD4 T cells after COVID-19. TCRdb itself ran the PCR reads through MiXCR, one entry per CDR3 protein. Among some 9,500 distinct CDR3 sequences, approximately 37% were seen once, and the ten largest hold 16%. Their specific antigens are unknown. The material sequenced was CD4+ T cells from blood, cultured in vitro. These receptor sequences come from a human donor who had recovered from COVID-19. The CDR3 runs from the conserved cysteine through the conserved F or W. D genes are given only for firm matches. The size entry is marked missing in some rows and otherwise reads once, few, many or a size class.

V gene: TRBV11-2
D gene: TRBD1
J gene: TRBJ1-1
clone size: .
CDR3 DNA: TGTGCCCGCACCGATGTGAGGGGGCGGGGTGAAGCTTTCTTT
CDR3 protein: CARTDVRGRGEAFF

V gene: TRBV10-3
D gene: .
J gene: TRBJ2-5
clone size: .
CDR3 DNA: TGTGCCATCTCTCCGACAGGCGCGGAGACCCAGTACTTC
CDR3 protein: CAISPTGAETQYF

V gene: TRBV2
D gene: TRBD1
J gene: TRBJ2-7
clone size: .
CDR3 DNA: TGTGCCAGCAGTGAATCCTTATTTGGAGAGGACAGGGGGTACGAGCAGTACTTC
CDR3 protein: CASSESLFGEDRGYEQYF

V gene: TRBV6-1
D gene: .
J gene: TRBJ1-2
clone size: few
CDR3 DNA: TGTGCCAGCAGTGATCGGTGGGGTCGTGGCTACACCTTC
CDR3 protein: CASSDRWGRGYTF

V gene: TRBV7-2
D gene: TRBD2
J gene: TRBJ2-3
clone size: few
CDR3 DNA: TGTGCCAGCAGCTTCTTTAGCGGGGGGGCGACAGATACGCAGTATTTT
CDR3 protein: CASSFFSGGATDTQYF

V gene: TRBV19
D gene: TRBD1
J gene: TRBJ2-1
clone size: .
CDR3 DNA: TGTGCCAGTAGTCAGGGGGCTGCCTACAATGAGCAGTTCTTC
CDR3 protein: CASSQGAAYNEQFF

V gene: TRBV15
D gene: .
J gene: TRBJ1-2
clone size: .
CDR3 DNA: TGTGCCACCAGCAGGGAACTATATGGCTACACCTTC
CDR3 protein: CATSRELYGYTF

V gene: TRBV10-3
D gene: .
J gene: TRBJ1-5
clone size: .
CDR3 DNA: TGTGCCATCAGCGCAGGGTTGGAAAGCAATCAGCCCCAGCATTTT
CDR3 protein: CAISAGLESNQPQHF

V gene: TRBV30
D gene: TRBD1
J gene: TRBJ1-1
clone size: .
CDR3 DNA: TGTGCCTGGAGTGTCCCGGGACAGGGGCCAGGTGAAGCTTTCTTT
CDR3 protein: CAWSVPGQGPGEAFF

V gene: TRBV5-8
D gene: .
J gene: TRBJ2-6
clone size: few
CDR3 DNA: TGTGCCAGCAGCTTTGGCAACTCTGGGGCCAACGTCCTGACTTTC
CDR3 protein: CASSFGNSGANVLTF

V gene: TRBV6-1
D gene: .
J gene: TRBJ1-1
clone size: .
CDR3 DNA: TGTGCCAGCAGTGAAGCGCTCGCCACTGAAGCTTTCTTT
CDR3 protein: CASSEALATEAFF

V gene: TRBV18
D gene: .
J gene: TRBJ1-2
clone size: few
CDR3 DNA: TGTGCCAGCTCACCTAGGGCCCGATACTATGGCTACACCTTC
CDR3 protein: CASSPRARYYGYTF

V gene: TRBV27
D gene: .
J gene: TRBJ1-4
clone size: few
CDR3 DNA: TGTGCCAGCAGTCTCCTGGGTGATGAAAAACTGTTTTTT
CDR3 protein: CASSLLGDEKLFF

V gene: TRBV5-1
D gene: TRBD1
J gene: TRBJ1-5
clone size: few
CDR3 DNA: TGCGCCAGCAGCGTCGACAGGGAGGGTGAAATCAATCAGCCCCAGCATTTT
CDR3 protein: CASSVDREGEINQPQHF

V gene: TRBV6-2/TRBV6-3
D gene: .
J gene: TRBJ2-6
clone size: few
CDR3 DNA: TGTGCCAGCACCACCACGGTTCCTGGGGCCAACGTCCTGACTTTC
CDR3 protein: CASTTTVPGANVLTF

V gene: TRBV5-8
D gene: .
J gene: TRBJ2-2
clone size: few
CDR3 DNA: TGTGCCAGCAGCTTTAACCTGAACACCGGGGAGCTGTTTTTT
CDR3 protein: CASSFNLNTGELFF

V gene: TRBV25-1
D gene: .
J gene: TRBJ1-2
clone size: .
CDR3 DNA: TGTGCCAGCAGTGTAACTCAGGATGGCTACACCTTC
CDR3 protein: CASSVTQDGYTF

V gene: TRBV7-2
D gene: .
J gene: TRBJ2-5
clone size: .
CDR3 DNA: TGTGCCAGCAGCTACCCGACAGGTTTCCAAGAGACCCAGTACTTC
CDR3 protein: CASSYPTGFQETQYF

V gene: TRBV2
D gene: .
J gene: TRBJ1-1
clone size: .
CDR3 DNA: TGTGCCAGCGGGGCCACTGAAGCTTTCTTT
CDR3 protein: CASGATEAFF

V gene: TRBV12-3/TRBV12-4
D gene: TRBD2
J gene: TRBJ2-2
clone size: few
CDR3 DNA: TGTGCCAGCAGTTTGGGAAGGACGGACCGAAGCGGGGGGGCCGGGGAGCTGTTTTTT
CDR3 protein: CASSLGRTDRSGGAGELFF

V gene: TRBV5-5
D gene: .
J gene: TRBJ2-2
clone size: few
CDR3 DNA: TGTGCCAGCGGTATGACGGGGTTACCCAACACCGGGGAGCTGTTTTTT
CDR3 protein: CASGMTGLPNTGELFF

V gene: TRBV30
D gene: .
J gene: TRBJ1-2
clone size: .
CDR3 DNA: TGTGCCTGGAGTGTAAATCGGGGGGCGAACTATGGCTACACCTTC
CDR3 protein: CAWSVNRGANYGYTF

V gene: TRBV6-1
D gene: .
J gene: TRBJ1-5
clone size: .
CDR3 DNA: TGTGCCAGCAGTGAAAGGCAGGGTGGGATATTGGGCAATCAGCCCCAGCATTTT
CDR3 protein: CASSERQGGILGNQPQHF

V gene: TRBV6-1
D gene: .
J gene: TRBJ1-6
clone size: few
CDR3 DNA: TGTGCCAGCTGGCCGACAGCGATTAATTCACCCCTCCACTTT
CDR3 protein: CASWPTAINSPLHF

V gene: TRBV5-7
D gene: TRBD2
J gene: TRBJ2-1
clone size: once
CDR3 DNA: TGTGCCAGCAGCCCTGTAAGAGCGGCGGGGGGGCGGTCCTACAATGAGCAGTTCTTC
CDR3 protein: CASSPVRAAGGRSYNEQFF

V gene: TRBV20-1
D gene: .
J gene: TRBJ1-1
clone size: few
CDR3 DNA: TGCAGTGCTAGTAGGGACGCGCAGTCCACTGAAGCTTTCTTT
CDR3 protein: CSASRDAQSTEAFF

V gene: TRBV28
D gene: .
J gene: TRBJ2-5
clone size: few
CDR3 DNA: TGTGCCAGCAGTTTTCAGCGTCAGCCAGAGACCCAGTACTTC
CDR3 protein: CASSFQRQPETQYF

V gene: TRBV5-1
D gene: .
J gene: TRBJ2-5
clone size: .
CDR3 DNA: TGCGCCAGCAGCTTGAACCCTCTTGGTGGGGAGACCCAGTACTTC
CDR3 protein: CASSLNPLGGETQYF

V gene: TRBV7-9
D gene: .
J gene: TRBJ1-3
clone size: few
CDR3 DNA: TGTGCCAGCAGCCCGAGTCCCTCTGGAAACACCATATATTTT
CDR3 protein: CASSPSPSGNTIYF

V gene: TRBV19
D gene: TRBD1
J gene: TRBJ1-2
clone size: .
CDR3 DNA: TGTGCCAGTTCAGGGCAGACAGGGGGGAACTATGGCTACACCTTC
CDR3 protein: CASSGQTGGNYGYTF

V gene: TRBV20-1
D gene: .
J gene: TRBJ2-5
clone size: few
CDR3 DNA: TGCAGTGCTAGAGACAGGGGATACCAAGAGACCCAGTACTTC
CDR3 protein: CSARDRGYQETQYF

V gene: TRBV4-1
D gene: TRBD2
J gene: TRBJ2-3
clone size: .
CDR3 DNA: TGCGCCAGCAGCCCCCCCCGGGGGACTAGCGGGGGTGGAGATACGCAGTATTTT
CDR3 protein: CASSPPRGTSGGGDTQYF

V gene: TRBV20-1
D gene: .
J gene: TRBJ1-1
clone size: .
CDR3 DNA: TGCAGTGCTAGAGTTAGCGGCACTGAAGCTTTCTTT
CDR3 protein: CSARVSGTEAFF

V gene: TRBV20-1
D gene: TRBD1
J gene: TRBJ1-2
clone size: .
CDR3 DNA: TGCAGTGCTGCCCGGGACAGGGAGTATGGCTACACCTTC
CDR3 protein: CSAARDREYGYTF

V gene: TRBV19
D gene: .
J gene: TRBJ2-3
clone size: few
CDR3 DNA: TGTGCCAGTAGTGTGGGGGGCCGGAGCACAGATACGCAGTATTTT
CDR3 protein: CASSVGGRSTDTQYF

V gene: TRBV30
D gene: TRBD1
J gene: TRBJ2-5
clone size: .
CDR3 DNA: TGTGCCTGGGCCCGGGACAGGGCTTCGGGTGAGACCCAGTACTTC
CDR3 protein: CAWARDRASGETQYF

V gene: TRBV12-3/TRBV12-4
D gene: .
J gene: TRBJ2-7
clone size: .
CDR3 DNA: TGTGCCAGCACCTTCCAGGCATCCTGGGACGAGCAGTACTTC
CDR3 protein: CASTFQASWDEQYF

V gene: TRBV7-2
D gene: TRBD1
J gene: TRBJ2-3
clone size: few
CDR3 DNA: TGTGCCAGCAGCTTCACCTCCGGGACAGGGTCGGATACGCAGTATTTT
CDR3 protein: CASSFTSGTGSDTQYF

V gene: TRBV29-1
D gene: TRBD1
J gene: TRBJ2-7
clone size: .
CDR3 DNA: TGCAGCGTTGAAGGGACAGGGGGAGAGCAGTACTTC
CDR3 protein: CSVEGTGGEQYF

V gene: TRBV6-2/TRBV6-3
D gene: .
J gene: TRBJ1-4
clone size: few
CDR3 DNA: TGTGCCAGCAGTTACGGCAGGGTTGGGGGTGAAAAACTGTTTTTT
CDR3 protein: CASSYGRVGGEKLFF

V gene: TRBV4-1
D gene: TRBD1
J gene: TRBJ2-4
clone size: .
CDR3 DNA: TGCGCCAGCAGCCGAGGGACAGGGATTACCAAAAACATTCAGTACTTC
CDR3 protein: CASSRGTGITKNIQYF

V gene: TRBV11-2
D gene: .
J gene: TRBJ1-2
clone size: .
CDR3 DNA: TGTGCCAGCAGCAACCCGGGCTATGGCTACACCTTC
CDR3 protein: CASSNPGYGYTF

V gene: TRBV11-2
D gene: .
J gene: TRBJ2-7
clone size: .
CDR3 DNA: TGTGCCACCCTCAAAGCGGGCTACTACGAGCAGTACTTC
CDR3 protein: CATLKAGYYEQYF

V gene: TRBV30
D gene: .
J gene: TRBJ1-2
clone size: few
CDR3 DNA: TGTGCCTGGAGTGGGTTGAGTAACTATGGCTACACCTTC
CDR3 protein: CAWSGLSNYGYTF

V gene: TRBV30
D gene: .
J gene: TRBJ1-1
clone size: .
CDR3 DNA: TGTGCCTGGCGGGTAGGGTTTATATCTGAAGCTTTCTTT
CDR3 protein: CAWRVGFISEAFF

V gene: TRBV27
D gene: TRBD1
J gene: TRBJ2-7
clone size: .
CDR3 DNA: TGTGCCAGCAGTTTTCAGGGGGCGGCGGGCTCCTACGAGCAGTACTTC
CDR3 protein: CASSFQGAAGSYEQYF

V gene: TRBV5-6
D gene: TRBD1
J gene: TRBJ2-7
clone size: .
CDR3 DNA: TGTGCCAGCAGCTTACGGGACAGGGCTCTCTCCTACGAGCAGTACTTC
CDR3 protein: CASSLRDRALSYEQYF

V gene: TRBV7-2
D gene: .
J gene: TRBJ1-2
clone size: .
CDR3 DNA: TGTGCCAGCTTTTCCCCGGGCGGGTATGGCTACACCTTC
CDR3 protein: CASFSPGGYGYTF

V gene: TRBV5-4
D gene: .
J gene: TRBJ1-1
clone size: .
CDR3 DNA: TGTGCCAGCAGCCCCCAGGGTTCTGGCACTGAAGCTTTCTTT
CDR3 protein: CASSPQGSGTEAFF

V gene: TRBV5-1
D gene: .
J gene: TRBJ2-2
clone size: .
CDR3 DNA: TGCGCCAGCAGCTTAACCAGGGTCACCGGGGAGCTGTTTTTT
CDR3 protein: CASSLTRVTGELFF

V gene: TRBV2
D gene: .
J gene: TRBJ2-5
clone size: .
CDR3 DNA: TGTGCCAGCATTGCGGGGTTTCAAGAGACCCAGTACTTC
CDR3 protein: CASIAGFQETQYF

V gene: TRBV6-1
D gene: .
J gene: TRBJ2-7
clone size: few
CDR3 DNA: TGTGCCAGCAGTGGTCTGGTCAACTCCTACGAGCAGTACTTC
CDR3 protein: CASSGLVNSYEQYF